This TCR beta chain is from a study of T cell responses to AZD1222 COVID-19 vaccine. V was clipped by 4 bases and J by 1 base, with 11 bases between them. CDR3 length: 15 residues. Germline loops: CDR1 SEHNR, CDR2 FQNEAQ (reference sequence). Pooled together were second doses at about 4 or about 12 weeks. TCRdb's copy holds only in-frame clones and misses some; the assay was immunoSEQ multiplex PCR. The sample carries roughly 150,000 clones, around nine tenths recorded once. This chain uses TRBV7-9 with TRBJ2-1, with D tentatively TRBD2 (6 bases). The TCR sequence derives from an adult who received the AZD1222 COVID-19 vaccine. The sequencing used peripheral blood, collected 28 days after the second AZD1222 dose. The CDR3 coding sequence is TGTGCCAGCAGCTCTAGCGAATTGTCCTACAATGAGCAGTTCTTC. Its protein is CASSSSELSYNEQFF.